This section outlines one T cell receptor (beta chain) sequence together with its context. Its antigen is not known. The data were obtained in a study of graft-versus-host responses after intestinal transplantation. Whole-study results and caveats: Peak levels of circulating GvH clones tracked with early post-transplant HvG declines.

The protocol was immunoSEQ multiplex PCR, while the TCRdb copy is restricted to in-frame clones and leaves out a portion. The table shows about 19,000 clones, with around nine tenths occurring only once. Source: bone marrow, taken around 130 days after transplant. The receptor's source is a human patient who received an intestinal transplant, so some T cells may come from the graft donor.

The CDR3 loop reads CASSFGQGGDYEQYF. The CDR3 coding sequence is TGTGCCAGCAGCTTCGGCCAAGGGGGGGACTACGAGCAGTACTTC. This sequence joins TRBV5-8 and TRBJ2-7, with D maybe TRBD2 (7 bases). CDR1 is SGHTS, CDR2 YDEGEE, per germline. V gave up 2 bases and J gave up 3 bases, with 15 bases separating them. The CDR3 spans 15 residues.